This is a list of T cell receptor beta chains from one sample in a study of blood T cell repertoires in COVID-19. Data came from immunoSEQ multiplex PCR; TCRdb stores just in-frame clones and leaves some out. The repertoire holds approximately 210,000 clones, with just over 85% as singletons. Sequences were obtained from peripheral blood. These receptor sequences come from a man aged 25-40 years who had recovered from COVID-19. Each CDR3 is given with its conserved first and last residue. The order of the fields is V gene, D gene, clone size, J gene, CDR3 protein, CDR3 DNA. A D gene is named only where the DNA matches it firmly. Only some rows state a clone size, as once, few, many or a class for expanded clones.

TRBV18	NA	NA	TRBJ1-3	CASSPPAGGNTIYF	TGTGCCAGCTCACCACCTGCGGGTGGAAACACCATATATTTT
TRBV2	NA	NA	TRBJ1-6	CASSAGDRLNSPLHF	TGTGCCAGCAGTGCAGGTGACAGACTCAATTCACCCCTCCACTTT
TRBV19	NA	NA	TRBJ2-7	CASSMVHLLGGGGDYEQYF	TGTGCCAGTAGTATGGTCCACCTACTAGGCGGAGGAGGGGACTACGAGCAGTACTTC
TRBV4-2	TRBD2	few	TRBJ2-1	CASSQAPPGLVGDEQFF	TGTGCCAGCAGCCAAGCACCACCGGGACTAGTGGGCGATGAGCAGTTCTTC
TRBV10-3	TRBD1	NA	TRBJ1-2	CAISVRTGSNYGYTF	TGTGCCATCAGTGTCAGGACAGGGTCTAACTATGGCTACACCTTC
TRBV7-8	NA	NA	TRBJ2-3	CASSFISGTPTDTQYF	TGTGCCAGCAGCTTTATATCTGGGACTCCCACAGATACGCAGTATTTT
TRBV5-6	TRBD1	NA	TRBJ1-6	CASSLVRQGNSPLHF	TGTGCCAGCAGCTTGGTGCGACAGGGCAATTCACCCCTCCACTTT
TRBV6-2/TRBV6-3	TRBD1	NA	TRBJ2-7	CASSYRRGTGHYEQYF	TGTGCCAGCAGTTACCGTCGTGGGACAGGTCACTACGAGCAGTACTTC
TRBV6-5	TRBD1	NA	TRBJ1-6	CASRTKGQGWSPLHF	TGTGCCAGCAGAACGAAGGGACAGGGGTGGTCACCCCTCCACTTT
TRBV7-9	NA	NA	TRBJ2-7	CASSLALASESSYEQYF	TGTGCCAGCAGCTTAGCGCTGGCTAGCGAAAGCTCCTACGAGCAGTACTTC
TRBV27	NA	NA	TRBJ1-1	CASNLGRGGTEAFF	TGTGCCAGCAATTTAGGTAGGGGAGGGACTGAAGCTTTCTTT
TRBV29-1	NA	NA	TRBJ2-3	CSVASKDSRDRNPDTQYF	TGCAGCGTTGCAAGTAAGGACAGCCGGGACCGCAATCCGGATACGCAGTATTTT
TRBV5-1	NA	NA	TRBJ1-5	CASSEGGPGQPQHF	TGCGCCAGCAGCGAGGGAGGACCGGGGCAGCCCCAGCATTTT
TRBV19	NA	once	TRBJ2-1	CASSISPSSYNEQFF	TGTGCCAGTAGTATATCCCCGAGCTCCTACAATGAGCAGTTCTTC
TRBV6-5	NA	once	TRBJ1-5	CASSYSNGNQPQHF	TGTGCCAGCAGTTACTCGAACGGTAATCAGCCCCAGCATTTT
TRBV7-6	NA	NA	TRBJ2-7	CASSLPDYEQYF	TGTGCCAGCAGCTTACCAGATTACGAGCAGTACTTC
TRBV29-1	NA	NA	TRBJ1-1	CSVAHRNTEAFF	TGCAGCGTTGCCCATAGGAACACTGAAGCTTTCTTT
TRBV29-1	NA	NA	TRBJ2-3	CSVDLLYEETDTQYF	TGCAGCGTTGATCTTTTATACGAGGAAACAGATACGCAGTATTTT
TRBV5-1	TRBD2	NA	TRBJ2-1	CASSLVAGGLRNEQFF	TGCGCCAGCAGCTTGGTTGCGGGGGGGCTTAGGAATGAGCAGTTCTTC
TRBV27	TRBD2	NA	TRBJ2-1	CASSFGGGAYNEQFF	TGTGCCAGCAGTTTTGGCGGGGGGGCCTACAATGAGCAGTTCTTC
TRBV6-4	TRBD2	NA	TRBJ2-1	CASSDGSGGHEQFF	TGTGCCAGCAGTGACGGTAGCGGGGGGCATGAGCAGTTCTTC
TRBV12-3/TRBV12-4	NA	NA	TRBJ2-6	CASRSEGANVLTF	TGTGCCAGCAGGTCTGAGGGGGCCAACGTCCTGACTTTC
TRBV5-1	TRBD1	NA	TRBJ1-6	CASSLEGQGSPLHF	TGCGCCAGCAGCTTGGAGGGACAGGGTTCACCCCTCCACTTT
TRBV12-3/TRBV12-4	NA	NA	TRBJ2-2	CASSLSRKGELFF	TGTGCCAGCAGTTTGTCTAGGAAGGGGGAGCTGTTTTTT
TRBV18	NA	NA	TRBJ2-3	CASSPPDTADTQYF	TGTGCCAGCTCACCTCCGGACACAGCAGATACGCAGTATTTT
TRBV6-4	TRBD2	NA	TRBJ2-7	CASAREGGYEQYF	TGTGCCAGCGCCAGGGAGGGAGGCTACGAGCAGTACTTC
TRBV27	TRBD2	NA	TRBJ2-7	CASSLATGLGYDEQYF	TGTGCCAGCAGTTTGGCCACCGGACTAGGCTACGACGAGCAGTACTTC
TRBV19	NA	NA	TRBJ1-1	CASSRDIAEAFF	TGTGCCAGTAGTCGGGACATTGCTGAAGCTTTCTTT
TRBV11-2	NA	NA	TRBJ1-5	CASSLGTYYSNQPQHF	TGTGCCAGCAGCTTAGGGACATATTATAGCAATCAGCCCCAGCATTTT
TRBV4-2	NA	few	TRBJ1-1	CASSQTRAGIAEAFF	TGTGCCAGCAGCCAAACACGTGCGGGTATCGCTGAAGCTTTCTTT
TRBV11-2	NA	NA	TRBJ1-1	CASSPPLSRPGLLNTEAFF	TGTGCCAGCAGCCCGCCTTTGTCCCGGCCGGGACTGTTGAACACTGAAGCTTTCTTT
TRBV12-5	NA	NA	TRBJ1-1	CASGLVRGTEAFF	TGTGCTAGTGGTTTGGTACGGGGCACTGAAGCTTTCTTT
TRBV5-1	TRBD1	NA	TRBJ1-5	CASRPGGAGGQPQHF	TGCGCCAGCAGGCCAGGGGGCGCGGGGGGGCAGCCCCAGCATTTT
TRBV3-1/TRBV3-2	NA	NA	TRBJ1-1	CASSGREGEAFF	TGTGCCAGCAGCGGCAGGGAGGGCGAAGCTTTCTTT
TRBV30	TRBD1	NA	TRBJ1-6	CAWSVPLTGTLDSPLHF	TGTGCCTGGAGTGTCCCCCTGACAGGGACCCTAGATTCACCCCTCCACTTT
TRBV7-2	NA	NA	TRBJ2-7	CASSGGSGHEQYF	TGTGCCAGCAGTGGAGGGAGTGGCCACGAGCAGTACTTC
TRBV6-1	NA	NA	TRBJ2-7	CASSPADSYEQYF	TGTGCCAGCAGTCCCGCTGACAGTTACGAGCAGTACTTC
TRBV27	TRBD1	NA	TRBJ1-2	CASATTGDYGYTF	TGTGCCAGCGCCACCACAGGGGACTATGGCTACACCTTC
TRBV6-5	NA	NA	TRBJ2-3	CASRLGAQYF	TGTGCCAGCAGGTTAGGGGCGCAGTATTTT
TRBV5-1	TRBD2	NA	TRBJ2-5	CASSLGVGGGPQETQYF	TGCGCCAGCAGCTTGGGGGTCGGCGGGGGGCCCCAAGAGACCCAGTACTTC
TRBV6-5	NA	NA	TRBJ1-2	CASSYSNAGQIYGYTF	TGTGCCAGCAGTTACTCGAACGCCGGACAGATCTATGGCTACACCTTC
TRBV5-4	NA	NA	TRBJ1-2	CASNQGNYGYTF	TGTGCCAGCAATCAGGGGAACTATGGCTACACCTTC
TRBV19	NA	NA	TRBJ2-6	CASSIGTGYSGANVLTF	TGTGCCAGTAGTATAGGAACGGGTTACTCTGGGGCCAACGTCCTGACTTTC
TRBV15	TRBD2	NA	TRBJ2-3	CATSRGRLTGGAHDTQYF	TGTGCCACCAGCAGAGGCCGATTAACGGGGGGGGCCCACGATACGCAGTATTTT
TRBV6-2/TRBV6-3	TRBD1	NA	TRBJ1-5	CASSTYRGGNQPQHF	TGTGCCAGCAGCACCTACAGGGGTGGCAATCAGCCCCAGCATTTT
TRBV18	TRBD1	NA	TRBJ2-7	CASSPPGQGAYEQYF	TGTGCCAGCTCACCACCGGGACAGGGGGCATACGAGCAGTACTTC
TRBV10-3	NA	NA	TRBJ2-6	CAIPATVMTGANVLTF	TGTGCCATCCCCGCGACAGTTATGACTGGGGCCAACGTCCTGACTTTC
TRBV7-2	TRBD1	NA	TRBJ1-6	CASSPLGQGLPLHF	TGTGCCAGCAGCCCTCTTGGACAGGGATTACCCCTCCACTTT
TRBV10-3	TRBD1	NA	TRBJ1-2	CASAGTGGLYGYTF	TGTGCCAGCGCAGGGACAGGGGGACTTTATGGCTACACCTTC
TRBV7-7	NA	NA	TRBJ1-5	CASSHRGDTNQPQHF	TGTGCCAGCAGCCACCGGGGGGATACAAATCAGCCCCAGCATTTT
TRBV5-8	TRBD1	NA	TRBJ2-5	CASRGQGSRETQYF	TGTGCCAGCAGGGGACAGGGGAGCAGAGAGACCCAGTACTTC
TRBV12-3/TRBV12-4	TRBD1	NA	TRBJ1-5	CASRGQGSQPQHF	TGTGCCAGCAGAGGACAGGGTAGTCAGCCCCAGCATTTT
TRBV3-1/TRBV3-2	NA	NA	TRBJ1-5	CASSPSGGLGSNQPQHF	TGTGCCAGCAGCCCAAGCGGGGGGCTGGGTAGCAATCAGCCCCAGCATTTT
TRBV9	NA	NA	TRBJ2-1	CASSAARSSYNEQFF	TGTGCCAGCAGCGCCGCAAGGAGCTCCTACAATGAGCAGTTCTTC
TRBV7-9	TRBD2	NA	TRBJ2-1	CASSSTLTSGSSYNEQFF	TGTGCCAGCAGCTCTACGTTGACTAGCGGGAGCTCCTACAATGAGCAGTTCTTC